These 8 T cell receptor beta chains originate from one sample sequenced in a study of T-cell reconstitution after alpha-beta-depleted transplantation in children. Preparation of the TCRbeta library was carried out with unique molecular identifiers. TCRdb used MiXCR to reprocess the PCR reads, holding one entry per CDR3 protein. The table lists roughly 400,000 distinct CDR3 sequences, approximately 41% of them singletons. The sample was PBMCs, taken before TCRalphabeta/CD19-depleted stem cell transplant. The receptors shown here come from a girl aged 2-10 years with aplastic anemia, due to receive a stem cell transplant.

This clonotype occurred many times. This chain links TRBV12-3 or TRBV12-4 with TRBJ2-7, with D perhaps TRBD1 (6 bases). The CDR3 contains 15 residues. V was pared by 0 bases and J by 5 bases, with 14 bases between. In nucleotides, the CDR3 is TGTGCCAGCAGTTTAGCGCTGGGGGCCAACCACGAGCAGTACTTC. This codes for CASSLALGANHEQYF.

This clonotype appeared a few times. The chain couples TRBV6-1 to TRBJ1-3; D perhaps matches TRBD1 (6 bases). The germline V gene has CDR1 MNHNS and CDR2 SASEGT. The CDR3 is 17 residues long. V shed 6 bases and J shed 0 bases, with 18 bases lying between them. CDR3 protein: CASSELGGIYSGNTIYF. The CDR3, as DNA: TGTGCCAGCAGCGAGCTAGGGGGTATCTACTCTGGAAACACCATATATTTT.

V is TRBV28 and J is TRBJ1-5, with unresolved D. The length of the CDR3 is 13 residues. Trimming stripped 8 bases from V and 0 bases from J, with 8 bases between. Germline V CDR1 and CDR2: MDHEN, SYDVKM. The CDR3 nucleotides are TGTGCCAGCGCCCCGACTAGCAATCAGCCCCAGCATTTT. Translating gives CASAPTSNQPQHF.

This clonotype was picked up a small number of times. The gene calls are TRBV6-1 and TRBJ1-2; D gene ambiguous. The CDR3 has 12 residues. With 4 bases removed from V and 4 bases from J, the gap between germline ends came to 7 bases. From germline, CDR1 is MNHNS and CDR2 SASEGT. CDR3 nucleotide sequence: TGTGCCAGCAGTGTGATAACCTATGGCTACACCTTC. The encoded protein is CASSVITYGYTF.

As to this clonotype: Its ends do not fully match the called genes, so a read error is possible. The chain joins TRBV7-3 to TRBJ2-1, with a tentative D call TRBD2 (6 bases). This CDR3 region has 9 residues. Germline CDR1 SGHTA, CDR2 FQGTGA. CDR3 protein: CAPSGVTPF. The CDR3 nucleotides are TGTGCCCCATCGGGGGTAACCCCGTTC.

This clonotype appeared many times. V usage is TRBV5-1 and J usage is TRBJ1-2, with D uncertain. Per germline, CDR1 SGHRS and CDR2 YFSETQ. The CDR3 extends over 18 amino acids. Trimming cost V 5 bases and J 5 bases, with 28 bases left between them. In DNA, the CDR3 is TGCGCCAGCAGAGTCTCCCAGGCAGGATTGGAAATTCCGTATGGCTACACCTTC. Protein: CASRVSQAGLEIPYGYTF.

This clonotype was observed many times. The genes are TRBV12-3 or TRBV12-4 and TRBJ1-5, with D tentatively TRBD1 (5 bases). This CDR3 has 15 residues. Between the trimmed V and J ends, which lost 2 bases and 2 bases, there was a span of 10 bases. The CDR3 reads CASSLSGTGNQPQHF. Written as DNA, the CDR3 is TGTGCCAGCAGTTTATCGGGGACCGGCAATCAGCCCCAGCATTTT.

This CDR3 is CASSEDRGFYQPQHF. The CDR3 nucleotides read TGTGCCAGCAGTGAGGACAGGGGCTTCTACCAGCCCCAGCATTTT. The chain joins TRBV6-1 to TRBJ1-5, with TRBD1 matching over 9 bases. The CDR3 consists of 15 residues. The germline gives CDR1 MNHNS, CDR2 SASEGT. After removal of 3 bases from V and 7 bases from J, the junction contained 7 bases not matched to a gene.